Listed here are 11 T cell receptor beta chains from one sample, sequenced in a study of post-analysis software for immune sequencing data (dated by TCRdb to the mid-2010s). These receptors are not linked to any known antigen. Receptor amplification or capture employed PCR. The sample was run on an Illumina HiSeq 2500. To reduce PCR and sequencing biases, unique molecular identifiers were built into the TCR beta cDNA libraries. Clones were called with MiXCR by TCRdb after fastp trimmed the public reads at Q25, and only in-frame beta chains were retained. CDR3 protein duplicates are merged, each entry listing the most common genes and DNA. Counted in this sample were 700,000 to 900,000 distinct CDR3 sequences; 40% to 55% of them appeared once. Roughly 4.5% of the sample comes from the top ten. Summary of the overall study and its limitations: Patients showed significantly higher frequencies than controls for a handful of TRBV segments, among them TRBV5-6, TRBV5-1 and TRBV20-1.

The sequenced sample consisted of blood. Receptor source: a girl aged 10 to 17 with multiple sclerosis.

Note on this clonotype: A much larger clone sits a single nucleotide away, making a read error possible. The chain uses TRBV15 and TRBJ2-7, with a tentative D call TRBD2 (6 bases). V was clipped by 5 bases and J by 8 bases, with 16 bases between them. The germline CDR1 and CDR2 sequences are LNHNV and YYDKDF (reference sequence). The CDR3 sequence is 13 residues long. CDR3 DNA sequence: TGTGCCACCAGCCTACCCTGGGACTCCCAGCAGTACTTC. This gives the protein CATSLPWDSQQYF.

The chain employs TRBV6-1 and TRBJ2-5, with D possibly matching TRBD2 (6 bases). CDR3 length equals 17 residues. With 1 base removed from V and 2 bases from J, the gap between germline ends came to 17 bases. Germline V gene lookup returns CDR1 MNHNS and CDR2 SASEGT. In nucleotides, the CDR3 is TGTGCCAGCAGTGAAGGGAAGGAGGTTAGCGGACAAGAGACCCAGTACTTC. Encoded protein: CASSEGKEVSGQETQYF.

V is TRBV27 and J is TRBJ1-1; maybe TRBD1 (5 bases). Germline V gene data show CDR1 as MNHEY and CDR2 as SMNVEV (reference sequence). The CDR3 is made up of 14 amino acids. The V and J ends lost 6 bases and 0 bases respectively, with 11 bases between them. CDR3 in DNA: TGTGCCAGCAGCAAATGGGGGGTGAACACTGAAGCTTTCTTT. Translating gives CASSKWGVNTEAFF.

In this sample, this clonotype turned up a few times. V is TRBV6-6 and J is TRBJ1-1; D is possibly TRBD1 (6 bases). Trimming cost V 6 bases and J 1 base, with 12 bases left between them. Germline CDR1 is MNHNY and CDR2 is SVGAGI (reference sequence). This CDR3 contains 14 residues. The CDR3 sequence is CASRFIQGNTEAFF. DNA for the CDR3: TGTGCCAGCAGGTTTATACAGGGGAACACTGAAGCTTTCTTT.

This sequence joins TRBV28 and TRBJ1-2, with a possible D match to TRBD1 (5 bases). The germline V gene has CDR1 MDHEN and CDR2 SYDVKM. V lost 4 bases and J 4 bases, leaving 13 bases between the germline ends. CDR3 length: 14 amino acids. The CDR3: CASSSQGTVYGYTF. The CDR3 coding sequence is TGTGCCAGCAGTTCTCAAGGGACGGTCTATGGCTACACCTTC.

This chain uses TRBV4-2 with TRBJ2-7; D is possibly TRBD1 or TRBD2 (5 bases each). Germline-derived CDR1 and CDR2 are LGHNA and YNFKEQ. Trimming left V 0 bases short and J 0 bases short, with 9 bases between. The CDR3 has 15 residues. CDR3 loop: CASSQEGEFSYEQYF. The DNA of the CDR3 is TGTGCCAGCAGCCAAGAGGGGGAGTTCTCCTACGAGCAGTACTTC.

The count of this clonotype is one. The CDR3 nucleotides read TGCAGTGCTAGAGTCGGACAGTCCCCTTTCTTTTTTGGGACTGAAGCTTTCTTT. It specifies CSARVGQSPFFFGTEAFF. The gene calls are TRBV20-1 and TRBJ1-1, with a weak D call TRBD1 (6 bases). The CDR3 sequence is 18 residues long. The germline V and J ends were trimmed by 1 base and 5 bases, with 26 bases remaining between them. The V gene's germline CDR1 is DFQATT and CDR2 SNEGSKA (reference sequence).

This sequence joins TRBV5-1 and TRBJ2-3; D perhaps matches TRBD2 (5 bases). CDR1 and CDR2 (germline): SGHRS, YFSETQ. V shed 4 bases and J shed 0 bases, with 15 bases lying between them. The CDR3 spans 16 residues. The CDR3 coding sequence is TGCGCCAGCAGCCCTCATAGCGTAGACAGCACAGATACGCAGTATTTT. It translates to CASSPHSVDSTDTQYF.

J is TRBJ2-4 and V is TRBV5-6, with TRBD1 as a possible D gene (5 bases). The DNA matches TRBJ2-7 better at its end, which makes the J call doubtful. Per the germline V gene, CDR1 is SGHDT and CDR2 is YYEEEE. The CDR3 is 15 amino acids. This chain's CDR3 is CASSRGAESRYEQYF. CDR3 DNA: TGTGCCAGCAGCCGTGGGGCCGAGTCTCGGTACGAGCAGTACTTC.

The rearrangement links TRBV2 to TRBJ1-4; TRBD1 might be the D (6 bases). The germline gives CDR1 SNHLY, CDR2 FYNNEI. V lost 2 bases to trimming and J lost 11 bases, with 21 bases between them. The CDR3 length is 16 residues. The CDR3 DNA reads TGTGCCAGCAGTGAAAGGGCGGGGGCCCGGGAGGTGAAACTGTTTTTT. Translated, it gives CASSERAGAREVKLFF.

This clonotype was picked up one time. The rearrangement joins TRBV2 to TRBJ2-2, with 9 bases matching TRBD1. Gene TRBJ1-1 matches the end of the DNA better, so the J call may be wrong. There are 11 residues in the CDR3. The germline V gene has CDR1 SNHLY and CDR2 FYNNEI. CDR3 sequence: CASDTGGGAFF. CDR3 coding DNA: TGTGCCAGCGATACAGGGGGCGGAGCTTTCTTT.